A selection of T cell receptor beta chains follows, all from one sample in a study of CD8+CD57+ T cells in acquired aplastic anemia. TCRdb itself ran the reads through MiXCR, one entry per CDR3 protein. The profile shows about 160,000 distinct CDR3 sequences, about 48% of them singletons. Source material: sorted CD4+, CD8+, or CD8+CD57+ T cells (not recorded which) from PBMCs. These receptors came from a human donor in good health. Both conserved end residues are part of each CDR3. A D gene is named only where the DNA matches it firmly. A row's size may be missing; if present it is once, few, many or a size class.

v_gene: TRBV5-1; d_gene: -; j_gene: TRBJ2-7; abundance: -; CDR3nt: TGCGCCAGCAGCCGTGACGACAGCTCCTACGAGCAGTACTTC; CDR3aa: CASSRDDSSYEQYF
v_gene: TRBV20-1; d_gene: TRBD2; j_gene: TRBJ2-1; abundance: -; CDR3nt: TGCAGTGCTAGAGCGGGCCTAGCGGGGACTTTAGTGCAGTTCTTC; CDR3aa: CSARAGLAGTLVQFF
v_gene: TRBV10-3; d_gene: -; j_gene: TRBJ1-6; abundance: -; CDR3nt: TGTGCCATCAGTGGCTCCCTAGGGGAAACCCTCCACTTT; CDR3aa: CAISGSLGETLHF
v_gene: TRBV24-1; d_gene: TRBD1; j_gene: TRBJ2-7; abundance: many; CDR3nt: TGTGCCACCAGTGAAGGACAGGGCCGGACCTACGAGCAGTACTTC; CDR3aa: CATSEGQGRTYEQYF
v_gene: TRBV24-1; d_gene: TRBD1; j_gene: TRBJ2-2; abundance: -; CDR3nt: TGTGCCACCAGTGATGCAGCCGGGACAGGTCCTACCGGGGAGCTGTTTTTT; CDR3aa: CATSDAAGTGPTGELFF
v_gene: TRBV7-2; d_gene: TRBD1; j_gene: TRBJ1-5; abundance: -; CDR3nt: TGTGCCAGGAGGGACAGGGAGGATCAGCCCCAGCATTTT; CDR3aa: CARRDREDQPQHF
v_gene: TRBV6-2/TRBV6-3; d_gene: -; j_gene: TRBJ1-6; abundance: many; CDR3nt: TGTGCCAGCAGTTACTGGACAGACAATTCACCCCTCCACTTT; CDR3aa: CASSYWTDNSPLHF
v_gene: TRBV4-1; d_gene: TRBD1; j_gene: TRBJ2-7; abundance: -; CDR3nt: TGCGCCAGCAGCGGCCGGGACAGGGCTAACTACGAGCAGTACTTC; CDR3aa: CASSGRDRANYEQYF
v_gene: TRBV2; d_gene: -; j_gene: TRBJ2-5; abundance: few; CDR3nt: TGTGCCAGCAGCTCCGAGCTCGGGGAGACCCAGTACTTC; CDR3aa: CASSSELGETQYF
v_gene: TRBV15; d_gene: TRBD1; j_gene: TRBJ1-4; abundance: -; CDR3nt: TGTGCCACCAGCAGTACCCGGGGGACAGGGAATGAAAAACTGTTTTTT; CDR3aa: CATSSTRGTGNEKLFF
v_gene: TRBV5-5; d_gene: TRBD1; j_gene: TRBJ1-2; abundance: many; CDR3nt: TGTGCCAGCAGCACAACCGGGACAGGGTACTATGGCTACACCTTC; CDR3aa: CASSTTGTGYYGYTF
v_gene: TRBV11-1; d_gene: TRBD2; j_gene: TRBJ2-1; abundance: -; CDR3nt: TGTGCCAGCAGCTTTAGCGGGGGGGGTGATGAGCAGTTCTTC; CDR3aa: CASSFSGGGDEQFF
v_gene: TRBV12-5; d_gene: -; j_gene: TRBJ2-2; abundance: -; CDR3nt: TGTGCTACTCGACCTGGCGCCGCGGGGCCGGCCGGGGAGCTGTTTTTT; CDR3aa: CATRPGAAGPAGELFF
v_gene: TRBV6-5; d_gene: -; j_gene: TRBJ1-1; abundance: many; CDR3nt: TGTGCCAGCACCAAACGGGGGCAGGGCGCAGCTTTCTTT; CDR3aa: CASTKRGQGAAFF
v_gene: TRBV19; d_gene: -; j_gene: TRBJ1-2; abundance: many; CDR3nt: TGTGCCAGTCGGTCGTGGAGCGGTGGCTACACCTTC; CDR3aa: CASRSWSGGYTF
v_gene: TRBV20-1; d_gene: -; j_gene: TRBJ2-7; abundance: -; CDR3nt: TGCAGTGCCAGCAGTTACTTGGGCCGAGGGGCGTACGAGCGGTACTTC; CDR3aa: CSASSYLGRGAYERYF
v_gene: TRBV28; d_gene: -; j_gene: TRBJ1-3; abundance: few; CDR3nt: TGTGCCAGCAGGTCCGGGTCACACTCCTCTGGAAACACCATATATTTT; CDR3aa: CASRSGSHSSGNTIYF
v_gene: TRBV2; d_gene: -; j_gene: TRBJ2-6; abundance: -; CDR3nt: TGTGCCAGCAGTACCAGGGGCTCTGGGGCCAACGTCCTGACTTTC; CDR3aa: CASSTRGSGANVLTF
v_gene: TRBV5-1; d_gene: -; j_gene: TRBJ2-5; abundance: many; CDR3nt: TGCGCCAGCAGCCAGGGGGGGGGTTGGATCGAGACCCAGTACTTC; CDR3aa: CASSQGGGWIETQYF
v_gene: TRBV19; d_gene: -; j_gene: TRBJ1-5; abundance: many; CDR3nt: TGTGCCAGTAGTAGTGGGGGCGTGGAGCCCCAGCATTTT; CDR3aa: CASSSGGVEPQHF